The T cell receptor beta chain under discussion was sequenced for a study of cytomegalovirus exposure and HLA in healthy donors. Produced via immunoSEQ multiplex PCR; TCRdb's table is partial and in-frame only. The sample lists about 110,000 clones; 70% to 90% were seen once. Comment on this clone: The target antigen is unknown.

V gave up 2 bases and J gave up 6 bases, with 9 bases separating them. Germline V lookup: CDR1 SGHKS, CDR2 YYEKEE (reference sequence). The CDR3 contains 12 residues. The donors formed part of the roughly 120-subject validation cohort, distinct from the roughly 700-subject first cohort. General study findings and limits: Specific recognition of CMV antigens was confirmed in vitro for three chains (all CMV-associated). Many donors shared some public TCRs, even though most TCR sequences were rare.

The source is a woman aged 25 to 39 in good health and CMV-seropositive. The V call is TRBV5-5, the J call TRBJ2-7; a weak D match, TRBD1 (6 bases). Material: PBMCs. The CDR3 nucleotides read TGTGCCAGCAGCTTAACAGGGTCCGAGCAGTACTTC. Its protein product is CASSLTGSEQYF.